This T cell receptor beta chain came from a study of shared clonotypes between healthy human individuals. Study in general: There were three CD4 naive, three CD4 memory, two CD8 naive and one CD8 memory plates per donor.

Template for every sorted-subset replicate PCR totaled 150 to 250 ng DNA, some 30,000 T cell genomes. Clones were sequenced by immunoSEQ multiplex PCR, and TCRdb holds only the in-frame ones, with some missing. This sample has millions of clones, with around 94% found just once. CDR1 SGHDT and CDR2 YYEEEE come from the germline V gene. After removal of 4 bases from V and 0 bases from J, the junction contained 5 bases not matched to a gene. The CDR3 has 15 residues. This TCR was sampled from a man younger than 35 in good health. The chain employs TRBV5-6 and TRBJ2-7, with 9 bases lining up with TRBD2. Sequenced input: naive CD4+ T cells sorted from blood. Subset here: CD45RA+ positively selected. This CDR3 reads CASSGGGVLSYEQYF. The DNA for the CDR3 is TGTGCCAGCAGCGGCGGGGGGGTACTCTCCTACGAGCAGTACTTC.